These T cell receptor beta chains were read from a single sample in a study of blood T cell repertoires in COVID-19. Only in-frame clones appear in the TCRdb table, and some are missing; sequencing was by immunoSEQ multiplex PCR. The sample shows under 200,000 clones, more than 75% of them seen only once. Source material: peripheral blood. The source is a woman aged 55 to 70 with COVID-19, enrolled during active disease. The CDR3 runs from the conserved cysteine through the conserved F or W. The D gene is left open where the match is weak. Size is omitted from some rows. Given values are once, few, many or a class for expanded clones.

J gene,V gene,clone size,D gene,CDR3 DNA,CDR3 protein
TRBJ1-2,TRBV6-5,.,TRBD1,TGTGCCAGCAGTTACTCGGGACAGGTAACCTATGGCTACACCTTC,CASSYSGQVTYGYTF
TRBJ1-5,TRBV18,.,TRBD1,TGTGCCAGCTCACGCCCGACAGGGTCCTTCAATCAGCCCCAGCATTTT,CASSRPTGSFNQPQHF
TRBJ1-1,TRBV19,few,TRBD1,TGTGCCAGTAGTAACCTCTTCGACAGGGCGAACACTGAAGCTTTCTTT,CASSNLFDRANTEAFF
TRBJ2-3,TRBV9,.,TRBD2,TGTGCCAGCAGCCTTTGGACTAGCGGAGGCACAGATACGCAGTATTTT,CASSLWTSGGTDTQYF
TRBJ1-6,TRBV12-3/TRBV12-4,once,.,TGTGCCAGCAGCCAAGAGAGGTCACCCCTCCACTTT,CASSQERSPLHF
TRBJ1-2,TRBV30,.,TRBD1,TGTGCCTGGAGTGTTGGTCCCGGACAGGCTGGGAGCTATGGCTACACCTTC,CAWSVGPGQAGSYGYTF
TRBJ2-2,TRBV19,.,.,TGTGCCTGCGGGGCCGGGGAGCTGTTTTTT,CACGAGELFF
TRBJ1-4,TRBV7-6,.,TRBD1,TGTGCCAGCAGCTTACCGGGACAGGGCGCTGAAAAACTGTTTTTT,CASSLPGQGAEKLFF
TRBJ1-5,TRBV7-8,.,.,TGTGCCAGCAGCTTAGAGACAGTGCTTAGCAATCAGCCCCAGCATTTT,CASSLETVLSNQPQHF
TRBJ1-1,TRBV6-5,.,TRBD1,TGTGCCAGCAGCCCACAGGGGGCATTCACTGAAGCTTTCTTT,CASSPQGAFTEAFF
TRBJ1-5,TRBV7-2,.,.,TGTGCCAGCAGCGGGGCGGGGAATCAGCCCCAGCATTTT,CASSGAGNQPQHF
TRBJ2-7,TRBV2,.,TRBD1,TGTGCCAGCAGCGGACAGGGGAGGTACGAGCAGTACTTC,CASSGQGRYEQYF
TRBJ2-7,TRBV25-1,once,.,TGTGCCAGCAGTGAAAACAGTCTCGAGCAGTACTTC,CASSENSLEQYF
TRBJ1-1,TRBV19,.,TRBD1,TGTGCCAGTAGTGACCGGGACAGATTGAACACTGAAGCTTTCTTT,CASSDRDRLNTEAFF
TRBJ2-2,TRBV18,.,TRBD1,TGTGCCAGCTCATCATCCGGGACAGGGGTAAAGAACACCGGGGAGCTGTTTTTT,CASSSSGTGVKNTGELFF
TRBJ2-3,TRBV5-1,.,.,TGCGCCAGCAGCGTGTACAGCTACACAGATACGCAGTATTTT,CASSVYSYTDTQYF
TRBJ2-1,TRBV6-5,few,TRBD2,TGTGCCAGCAGCCGACTAGCGGGGGGGGTTAATGAGCAGTTCTTC,CASSRLAGGVNEQFF
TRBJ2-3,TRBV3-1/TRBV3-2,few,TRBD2,TGTGCCAGCAGCCATCTCCCGGGACTAGCGGCAAATACGCAGTATTTT,CASSHLPGLAANTQYF
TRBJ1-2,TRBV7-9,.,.,TGTGCCAGCAGCTTAGCGGGGGGAGATGGCTACACCTTC,CASSLAGGDGYTF
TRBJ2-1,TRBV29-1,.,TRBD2,TGCAGCGTGGCCGCTCTAGCGGGAGGAAATGAGCAGTTCTTC,CSVAALAGGNEQFF
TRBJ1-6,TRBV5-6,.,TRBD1,TGTGCCAGCAGCTTAGGGACAGGGGGTTTTGGTTCACCCCTCCACTTT,CASSLGTGGFGSPLHF
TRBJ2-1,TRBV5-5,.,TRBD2,TGTGCCAGCAGCTTGGCCGGGACTAGCGGATACAATGAGCAGTTCTTC,CASSLAGTSGYNEQFF
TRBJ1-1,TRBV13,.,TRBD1,TGTGCCAGCAGCTTAGCCCCAGGGGGTGACACTGAAGCTTTCTTT,CASSLAPGGDTEAFF
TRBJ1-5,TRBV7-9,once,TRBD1,TGTGCCAGCAGCCTCTTTGGACAGGGGGACGCTCAGCCCCAGCATTTT,CASSLFGQGDAQPQHF
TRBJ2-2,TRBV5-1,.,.,TGCGCCAGCAGCCTGCAACCCGGGAGGAACACCGGGGAGCTGTTTTTT,CASSLQPGRNTGELFF
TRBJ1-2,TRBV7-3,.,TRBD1,TGTGCCAGCAGCCTAGGGACAGATGATGGCTACACCTTC,CASSLGTDDGYTF
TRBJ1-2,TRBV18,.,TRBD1,TGTGCCAGCTCAACTTCAATTGGACAGGGGGACTATGGCTACACCTTC,CASSTSIGQGDYGYTF
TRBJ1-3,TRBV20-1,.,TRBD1,TGCAGTGCTAGTGCAGGGGGCTTCACTGGAAACACCATATATTTT,CSASAGGFTGNTIYF
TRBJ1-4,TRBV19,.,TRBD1,TGTGCCAGTAGTATGGACAGGTGGTCCGCAACTAATGAAAAACTGTTTTTT,CASSMDRWSATNEKLFF
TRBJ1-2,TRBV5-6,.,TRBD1,TGTGCCAGCAGGCCAACAGGGGGCATAGAAGGTGGCTACACCTTC,CASRPTGGIEGGYTF
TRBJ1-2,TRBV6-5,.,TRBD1,TGTGCCAGCAGTTACGCGGGACAGGGCGAGGGCTACACCTTC,CASSYAGQGEGYTF
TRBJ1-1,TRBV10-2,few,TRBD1,TGCGCCAGTCGGGACAGTAAAATGAACACTGAAGCTTTCTTT,CASRDSKMNTEAFF
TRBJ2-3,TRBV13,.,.,TGTGCCAGCAGCTTAGGCCTAGATACGCAGTATTTT,CASSLGLDTQYF
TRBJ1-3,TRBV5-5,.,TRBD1,TGTGCCAGCAGCTTCCTGACAGGGCTTCTTGGAAACACCATATATTTT,CASSFLTGLLGNTIYF
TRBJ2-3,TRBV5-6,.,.,TGTGCCAGCAGCTTGGAAGGGGGGGCGAGAGATACGCAGTATTTT,CASSLEGGARDTQYF
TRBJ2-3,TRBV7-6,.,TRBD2,TGTGCCAGCAGCTTAGCTAGGCGAGCGGGAGAGGATACGCAGTATTTT,CASSLARRAGEDTQYF
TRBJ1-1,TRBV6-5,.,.,TGTGCCAGCGTAGCCCCGGGACAAATGGCCACTGAAGCTTTCTTT,CASVAPGQMATEAFF
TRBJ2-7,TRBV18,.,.,TGTGCCAGCTCACCAGTGAGGGAGGTTCACGAGCAGTACTTC,CASSPVREVHEQYF
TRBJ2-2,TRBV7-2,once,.,TGTGCCAGCAGCTTAGTATCAGCGGCGAACACCGGGGAGCTGTTTTTT,CASSLVSAANTGELFF
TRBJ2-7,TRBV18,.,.,TGTGCCAGCTCACCATCCTCGGAGGGTTCCTACGAGCAGTACTTC,CASSPSSEGSYEQYF
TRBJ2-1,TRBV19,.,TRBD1,TGTGCCAGTAGCCGGACAGGGAAGGGGAACGAGCAGTTCTTC,CASSRTGKGNEQFF
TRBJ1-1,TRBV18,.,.,TGTGCCAGCTATAGCGATGTGAACACTGAAGCTTTCTTT,CASYSDVNTEAFF
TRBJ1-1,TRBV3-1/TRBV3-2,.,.,TGTGCCAGCAGCCCCTGGGGCGGTGAAGCTTTCTTT,CASSPWGGEAFF
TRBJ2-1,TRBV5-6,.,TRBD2,TGTGCCAGCAGCCTCGGTCGACTAGCCGGGTATGAGCAGTTCTTC,CASSLGRLAGYEQFF
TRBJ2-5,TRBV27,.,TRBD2,TGTGCCAGCAGTCCTCTTCAAACTAGCGGGAGGCCCCAGTACTTC,CASSPLQTSGRPQYF
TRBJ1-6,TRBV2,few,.,TGTGCCAGCAGGCGGGGATTAGGGACGGCCAATTCACCCCTCCACTTT,CASRRGLGTANSPLHF
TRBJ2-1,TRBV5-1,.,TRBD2,TGCGCCAGCAGCATGTCTAGCGGAATTTACAATGAGCAGTTCTTC,CASSMSSGIYNEQFF
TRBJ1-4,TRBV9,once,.,TGTGCCAGCAGCCCGGGGATCGGGAATGAAAAACTGTTTTTT,CASSPGIGNEKLFF
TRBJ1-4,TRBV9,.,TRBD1,TGTGCCAGCAGCCGGGACAGGGTTAATGAAAAACTGTTTTTT,CASSRDRVNEKLFF
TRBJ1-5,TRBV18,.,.,TGTGCCAGCTCGCCAAACCAGGGGCAATGGGATCAGCCCCAGCATTTT,CASSPNQGQWDQPQHF
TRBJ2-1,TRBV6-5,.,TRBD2,TGTGCCAGCAGGGATAGCGGGACCACCTACAATGAGCAGTTCTTC,CASRDSGTTYNEQFF
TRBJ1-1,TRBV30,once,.,TGTGCCTGGAGATTCGGGTTTTTCACTGAAGCTTTCTTT,CAWRFGFFTEAFF